This entry lists 19 T cell receptor beta chains sequenced from one sample in a study of blood T cell repertoires in COVID-19. TCRdb keeps only in-frame clones here, not all; method: immunoSEQ multiplex PCR. The sample includes around 140,000 clones, approximately 88% of them seen just once. The specimen was peripheral blood. These receptor sequences come from a man between 65 and 80 years old with acute or convalescent COVID-19.

The gene calls are TRBV7-2 and TRBJ2-1, with 15 bases matching TRBD2. The trim removed 4 bases at V and 6 bases at J, leaving 4 bases unmatched. The germline CDR1 and CDR2 sequences are SGHTA and FQGNSA. The CDR3 spans 16 residues. The CDR3 nucleotides read TGTGCCAGCAGCTCCCCGGGACTAGCGGGAGGCAATGAGCAGTTCTTC. It encodes CASSSPGLAGGNEQFF.

Written as DNA, the CDR3 is TGTGCCAGCAGCCCGACAGTAGCCAAAAACATTCAGTACTTC. Encoded protein: CASSPTVAKNIQYF. The chain joins TRBV28 to TRBJ2-4, with D possibly being TRBD1 (5 bases). The CDR3 has 14 residues. Trimming pared 6 bases from V and 0 bases from J, leaving 9 bases between. Germline-derived CDR1 and CDR2 are MDHEN and SYDVKM.

The rearrangement uses TRBV2 and TRBJ2-5, with TRBD2 matching 8 bases. J gave up 2 bases and V 6 bases, and 8 bases lay outside the gene matches. CDR1 and CDR2 (germline): SNHLY, FYNNEI. The CDR3 totals 15 residues. The CDR3 DNA is TGTGCCAGCAGCTATCTCGGGACTAGACAAGAGACCCAGTACTTC. It encodes CASSYLGTRQETQYF.

The gene calls are TRBV6-5 and TRBJ1-2, with 11 bases fitting TRBD1. J lost 7 bases, V lost 5 bases, and 9 bases had no gene match. CDR1 and CDR2 (germline): MNHEY, SVGAGI. The CDR3 covers 15 residues. CDR3 sequence reads: CASSQGTGGTGGYTF. CDR3 bases: TGTGCCAGCAGTCAGGGGACAGGGGGTACTGGTGGCTACACCTTC.

The gene calls are TRBV18 and TRBJ1-1; possible D gene TRBD1, 5 bases. V was pared by 5 bases and J by 5 bases, with 18 bases between. Germline V gene data show CDR1 as KGHSH and CDR2 as LQKENI. This CDR3 spans 15 amino acids. The CDR3 bases are TGTGCCAGCTCAGAAGCGACCGGGGGGGAGACTGAAGCTTTCTTT. Amino acids: CASSEATGGETEAFF.

The chain carries TRBV2 and TRBJ1-2; a possible D gene is TRBD1 (6 bases). The germline V gene encodes CDR1 SNHLY and CDR2 FYNNEI. The V end was cut by 4 bases, the J end by 5 bases, with 23 bases between. The CDR3 loop spans 17 amino acids. The CDR3 sequence: CASSGDMEYEASYGYTF. The CDR3 DNA is TGTGCCAGCAGTGGGGACATGGAGTATGAAGCTAGTTATGGCTACACCTTC.

The V gene is TRBV6-5, the J gene TRBJ1-1, with a possible D match to TRBD1 (6 bases). CDR1 MNHEY and CDR2 SVGAGI come from the germline V gene. V was trimmed by 2 bases and J by 1 base, leaving 8 bases between them. This CDR3 comprises 14 residues. The chain's CDR3 is CASSYGGRNTEAFF. In DNA form, the CDR3 reads TGTGCCAGCAGTTACGGGGGCAGGAACACTGAAGCTTTCTTT.

CDR3 sequence (DNA): TGTGCCAGTAGTAGAGGCCCGGGGCAAGAGACCCAGTACTTC. As protein: CASSRGPGQETQYF. The rearrangement joins TRBV19 to TRBJ2-5; D may be TRBD2 (5 bases). Germline V gene data show CDR1 as LNHDA and CDR2 as SQIVND (reference sequence). The V end was cut by 4 bases, the J end by 2 bases, with 11 bases between. This CDR3 has 14 residues.

The chain joins TRBV19 to TRBJ2-2; 7 positions agree with TRBD1. V dropped 4 bases and J dropped 2; count of bases not matched to a gene: 10. The germline V gene has CDR1 LNHDA and CDR2 SQIVND (reference sequence). The length of the CDR3 is 17 residues. The CDR3 coding sequence is TGTGCCAGTAGTAAGGATTCCGGGACAGACAACACCGGGGAGCTGTTTTTT. Translating gives CASSKDSGTDNTGELFF.

The chain uses TRBV6-5 and TRBJ1-1; D is ambiguous. Trimming removed 5 bases at V and 5 bases at J, with 18 bases between. CDR3 length: 15 amino acids. Germline V gene lookup returns CDR1 MNHEY and CDR2 SVGAGI. The CDR3 DNA reads as TGTGCCAGCAGTCTACTTGTCGATCCCGGGACTGAAGCTTTCTTT. This translates into CASSLLVDPGTEAFF.

This sequence joins TRBV9 and TRBJ2-5, with TRBD1 matching over 9 bases. This CDR3 comprises 14 residues. J was trimmed by 4 bases and V by 4 bases; bases with no gene match: 5. Germline V lookup: CDR1 SGDLS, CDR2 YYNGEE. CDR3 residues: CASSPGQGGETQYF. CDR3 nucleotides: TGTGCCAGCAGCCCGGGACAGGGTGGAGAGACCCAGTACTTC.

V is TRBV12-3 or TRBV12-4 and J is TRBJ1-5; D not resolved. V was clipped by 3 bases and J by 4 bases, with 7 bases between them. CDR3 length equals 13 residues. As DNA, the CDR3 is TGTGCCAGCAGTTTCGGGGTAAATCAGCCCCAGCATTTT. Encoded protein: CASSFGVNQPQHF.

The rearrangement links TRBV18 to TRBJ2-6, with 8 bases identical to TRBD1. From germline, CDR1 is KGHSH and CDR2 LQKENI. The CDR3 runs 16 residues. Trimming cost V 4 bases and J 1 base; bases outside gene matches: 3. As DNA, the CDR3 is TGTGCCAGCTCACTAAACAGGGGGTCTGGGGCCAACGTCCTGACTTTC. This codes for CASSLNRGSGANVLTF.

The J gene is TRBJ2-3, the V gene TRBV7-9, with 14 bases aligning to TRBD2. From germline, CDR1 is SEHNR and CDR2 FQNEAQ (reference sequence). This CDR3 region has 16 residues. Trimming removed 8 bases from V and 3 bases from J; junction bases left unmatched: 7. The CDR3 nucleotides read TGTGCCAGCGTCGGGACTAGCGGGAGTAGGACAGATACGCAGTATTTT. It encodes CASVGTSGSRTDTQYF.

The gene calls are TRBV5-1 and TRBJ1-1, with a tentative D call TRBD1 (6 bases). V lost 6 bases and J 2 bases, leaving 17 bases between the germline ends. Germline V gene data show CDR1 as SGHRS and CDR2 as YFSETQ. The CDR3 covers 15 residues. The CDR3, as DNA: TGCGCCAGCAACCGTCTGGACAGTCTTAACACTGAAGCTTTCTTT. Protein sequence: CASNRLDSLNTEAFF.

J is TRBJ2-1 and V is TRBV7-2, with 13 bases aligning to TRBD2. The germline CDR1 and CDR2 sequences are SGHTA and FQGNSA. V dropped 5 bases and J dropped 10; count of bases not matched to a gene: 8. The CDR3 covers 15 residues. The CDR3 protein is CASSPQGLAGVEQFF. The CDR3 DNA reads TGTGCCAGCAGCCCGCAAGGACTAGCGGGAGTAGAGCAGTTCTTC.

V gene TRBV6-2 or TRBV6-3 combines with J gene TRBJ2-1; 9 bases are a match to TRBD2. The ends lost 2 bases at V and 9 bases at J; junction bases unmatched: 11. The CDR3 is 16 residues long. Germline CDR1 is MNHEY and CDR2 is SVGEGT. CDR3: CASSYGREGHIGEQFF. DNA of the CDR3: TGTGCCAGCAGTTACGGGCGGGAGGGCCATATCGGTGAGCAGTTCTTC.

The CDR3 region is CATSPSGRGRTGELFF. CDR3 nucleotides: TGTGCCACCAGTCCGTCGGGGAGAGGGCGCACCGGGGAGCTGTTTTTT. The genes are TRBV24-1 and TRBJ2-2; tentatively, D is TRBD2 (5 bases). The V end was cut by 6 bases, the J end by 4 bases, with 17 bases between. Germline lookup yields CDR1 KGHDR and CDR2 SFDVKD. The CDR3 runs 16 residues.

V and J are TRBV2 and TRBJ2-7; a weak D match, TRBD1 (7 bases). Trimming pared 8 bases from V and 6 bases from J, leaving 17 bases between. Germline loops: CDR1 SNHLY, CDR2 FYNNEI. The CDR3 is 13 amino acids. The CDR3 nucleotides read TGTGCCAGCCTAAGGGGGCAAGCGGGCGAGCAGTACTTC. Protein sequence: CASLRGQAGEQYF.